This T cell receptor (beta chain) was sequenced in a study of blood T cell dynamics during melanoma immunotherapy. Looking at the study overall: Metastatic melanoma patients received first-line pembrolizumab or nivolumab plus ipilimumab.

Described time point: pre-treatment baseline. Prior systemic cancer therapy, immunosuppressant use and other active malignancies excluded patients. Here immunoSEQ multiplex PCR was the method, and the copy in TCRdb shows in-frame clones only, minus some. The sample lists more than 15,000 clones; roughly 84% were seen once. There are 13 residues in the CDR3. Germline CDR1 is SGHNT and CDR2 is YENEEA. The V end was cut by 5 bases, the J end by 7 bases, with 14 bases between. This TCR was recovered from a human donor with melanoma. This sequence joins TRBV11-3 and TRBJ1-2; D is undetermined. The specimen comprised blood, sampled from a patient treated with checkpoint blockade. The CDR3 is CASSPTLAGGYTF. CDR3 in DNA: TGTGCCAGCAGCCCAACCCTCGCGGGTGGCTACACCTTC.